The 10 T cell receptor beta chains below come from one sample, sequenced in a study of response to subunit inactivated influenza vaccine. Each CDR3 protein gets one entry after TCRdb re-called the RT-PCR reads with MiXCR. The sample lists around 760,000 distinct CDR3 sequences; roughly 14% were seen once. The sample consisted of PBMCs from blood, taken 14 to 15 days before vaccination. The receptors here all came from a man aged 50 or older who received an inactivated influenza vaccine.

This clonotype has just a few counts. The rearrangement uses TRBV11-3 and TRBJ2-3; 9 nucleotides match TRBD2. The CDR3 runs 16 residues. Germline CDR1 reads SGHNT; CDR2 reads YENEEA. V dropped 4 bases and J dropped 9; count of bases not matched to a gene: 14. The DNA of the CDR3 is TGTGCCAGCAGCTGGGTGGCGGATAGCGGGGGAGCGACGCAGTATTTT. Protein: CASSWVADSGGATQYF.

This clonotype has just a few counts. The gene calls are TRBV6-6 and TRBJ2-7; TRBD2 might be the D (5 bases). Germline CDR1 reads MNHNY; CDR2 reads SVGAGI (reference sequence). V lost 5 bases, J lost 3 bases, and 11 bases lay in between. The CDR3 covers 13 residues. CDR3 sequence reads: CASSQTRVYEQYF. The CDR3 bases are TGTGCCAGCAGTCAAACGAGGGTCTACGAGCAGTACTTC.

The V gene is TRBV20-1, the J gene TRBJ2-3, with 8 bases matching TRBD2. Losses at the gene ends were 7 bases for V and 6 bases for J; bases not matched to a gene: 9. The CDR3 length is 13 residues. Per the germline V gene, CDR1 is DFQATT and CDR2 is SNEGSKA (reference sequence). CDR3 region: CSETGRVLDTQYF. CDR3 nucleotide sequence: TGCAGTGAGACCGGGAGGGTATTGGATACGCAGTATTTT.

This clonotype was seen just once. V usage is TRBV28 and J usage is TRBJ1-1; D possibly corresponds to TRBD1 (5 bases). Trimming removed 4 bases from V and 4 bases from J, with 13 bases in between. Germline-derived CDR1 and CDR2 are MDHEN and SYDVKM. The CDR3 is made up of 14 amino acids. The CDR3 loop reads CASSSGGGGTEAFF. CDR3 bases: TGTGCCAGCAGTTCGGGCGGGGGGGGCACTGAAGCTTTCTTT.

The genes are TRBV27 and TRBJ2-5, with TRBD1 matching over 7 bases. Germline V lookup: CDR1 MNHEY, CDR2 SMNVEV (reference sequence). CDR3 length equals 16 residues. The V and J ends lost 0 bases and 6 bases, in that order; junction bases with no gene match: 10. The chain's CDR3 is CASSLSRQGRSKTQYF. CDR3 in DNA: TGTGCCAGCAGTTTATCCCGACAGGGCAGATCGAAGACCCAGTACTTC.

This clonotype turned up a few times. This chain joins TRBV3-1 and TRBJ2-1; 7 bases align to TRBD2. V dropped 1 base and J dropped 0; count of bases not matched to a gene: 3. The CDR3 is made up of 16 amino acids. The germline gives CDR1 LGHDT, CDR2 YNNKEL (reference sequence). The CDR3 region is CASSQGSGASYNEQFF. CDR3 coding DNA: TGTGCCAGCAGCCAAGGCAGCGGGGCCTCCTACAATGAGCAGTTCTTC.

V and J are TRBV28 and TRBJ1-1; D may be TRBD1 (6 bases). Germline CDR1 MDHEN, CDR2 SYDVKM. Trimming removed 9 bases from V and 1 base from J, with 15 bases in between. The CDR3 runs 14 residues. This CDR3 reads CASWGLQGNTEAFF. DNA for the CDR3: TGTGCCAGTTGGGGCCTACAGGGGAACACTGAAGCTTTCTTT.

This chain connects TRBV6-1 to TRBJ2-1; the match to TRBD2 covers 7 bases. This CDR3 region has 16 residues. The V segment lost 1 base and the J segment 5 bases; nucleotides outside the gene matches: 8. Germline CDR1 and CDR2: MNHNS and SASEGT. This chain's CDR3 is CASSEESGTTNNEQFF. Written as DNA, the CDR3 is TGTGCCAGCAGTGAAGAATCCGGGACTACGAACAATGAGCAGTTCTTC.

This chain joins TRBV25-1 and TRBJ2-5, with 11 bases that match TRBD2. Germline V gene sequence: CDR1 MGHDK, CDR2 SYGVNS. This CDR3 is built from 14 residues. Germline trimming cut 7 bases from V and 2 bases from J; bases unmatched to any gene: 3. CDR3 sequence: CASMGTSGQETQYF. In DNA, the CDR3 is TGTGCCAGCATGGGGACTAGCGGACAAGAGACCCAGTACTTC.

The chain combines TRBV5-1 with TRBJ2-3; D call uncertain. The J call may be in error: the DNA end matches TRBJ1-5 better. Germline lookup yields CDR1 SGHRS and CDR2 YFSETQ. This CDR3 region has 11 residues. The CDR3 nucleotides are TGCGCCAGCACCAACACAGATACGCAGCATTTT. Residues: CASTNTDTQHF.